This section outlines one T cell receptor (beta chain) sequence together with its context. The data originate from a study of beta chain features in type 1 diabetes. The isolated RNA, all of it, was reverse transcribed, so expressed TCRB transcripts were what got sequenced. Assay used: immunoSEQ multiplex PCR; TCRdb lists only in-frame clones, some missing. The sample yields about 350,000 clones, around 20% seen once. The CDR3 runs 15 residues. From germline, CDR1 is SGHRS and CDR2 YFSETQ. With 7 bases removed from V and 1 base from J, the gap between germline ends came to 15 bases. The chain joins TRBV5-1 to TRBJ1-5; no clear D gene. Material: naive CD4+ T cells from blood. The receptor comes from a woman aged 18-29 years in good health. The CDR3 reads CASRLGLGSNQPQHF. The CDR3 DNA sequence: TGCGCCAGCCGCCTTGGCCTAGGAAGCAATCAGCCCCAGCATTTT.